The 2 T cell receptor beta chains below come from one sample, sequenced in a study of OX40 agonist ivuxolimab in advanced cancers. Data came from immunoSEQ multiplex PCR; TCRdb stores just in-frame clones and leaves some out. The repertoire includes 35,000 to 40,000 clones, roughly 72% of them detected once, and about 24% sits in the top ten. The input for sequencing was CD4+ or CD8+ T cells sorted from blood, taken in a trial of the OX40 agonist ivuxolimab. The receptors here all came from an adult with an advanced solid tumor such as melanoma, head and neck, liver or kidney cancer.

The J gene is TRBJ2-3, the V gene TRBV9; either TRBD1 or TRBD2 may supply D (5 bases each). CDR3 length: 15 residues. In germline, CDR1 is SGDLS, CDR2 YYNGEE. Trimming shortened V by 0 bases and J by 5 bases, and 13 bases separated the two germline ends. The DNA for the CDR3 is TGTGCCAGCAGCGTAGTTGGGGACGCACGAGATACGCAGTATTTT. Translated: CASSVVGDARDTQYF.

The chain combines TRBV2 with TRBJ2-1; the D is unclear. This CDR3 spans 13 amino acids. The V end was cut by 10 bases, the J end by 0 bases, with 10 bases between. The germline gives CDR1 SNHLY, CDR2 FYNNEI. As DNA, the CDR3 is TGTGCCAACACCGGGTCCTCCTACAATGAGCAGTTCTTC. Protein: CANTGSSYNEQFF.